This entry lists 14 T cell receptor beta chains sequenced from one sample in a study of T cells after yellow fever vaccination. MiXCR, applied by TCRdb to the 5' RACE reads, yields one record per CDR3 protein. The sample contains under 250,000 distinct CDR3 sequences, less than 9% of which appear only once. The sequences come from CD4+ T cells sorted from PBMCs, collected 15 days after the yellow fever booster vaccination. The receptors here all came from a man aged 25 to 40 who received the YFV17D yellow fever vaccine.

The gene calls are TRBV20-1 and TRBJ2-4; D is possibly TRBD1 (6 bases). The CDR3 spans 14 residues. Germline V gene sequence: CDR1 DFQATT, CDR2 SNEGSKA (reference sequence). V lost 0 bases to trimming and J lost 6 bases, with 12 bases between them. CDR3 bases: TGCAGTGCTAGAGAATCCTCCAGGGGAAACATTCAGTACTTC. It specifies CSARESSRGNIQYF.

This clonotype has only a few counts. This chain connects TRBV20-1 to TRBJ1-3, with TRBD1 matching 9 bases. The germline V gene encodes CDR1 DFQATT and CDR2 SNEGSKA (reference sequence). J lost 0 bases, V lost 6 bases, and 3 bases had no gene match. The CDR3 length is 14 residues. This CDR3 reads CSAEDRGSGNTIYF. For the CDR3, the DNA is TGCAGTGCCGAGGACAGGGGCTCTGGAAACACCATATATTTT.

Only a few counts were recorded for this clonotype. The V and J genes are TRBV7-2 and TRBJ2-7; maybe TRBD2 (6 bases). Germline V gene data show CDR1 as SGHTA and CDR2 as FQGNSA. V was cut by 6 bases and J by 5 bases, with 14 bases left in between. The CDR3 loop spans 13 amino acids. The CDR3: CASRKGGTHEQYF. The CDR3 region has the DNA TGTGCCAGCAGGAAGGGAGGTACCCACGAGCAGTACTTC.

CDR3 sequence: CATSDPPGTEEETQYF. The CDR3 region has the DNA TGTGCCACCAGTGACCCGCCCGGGACGGAGGAAGAGACCCAGTACTTC. This chain joins TRBV24-1 and TRBJ2-5, with D perhaps matching TRBD1 or TRBD2 (5 bases each). The length of the CDR3 is 16 residues. Germline assignment: CDR1 KGHDR and CDR2 SFDVKD. The ends were cut back, 4 bases at V and 3 bases at J, with 17 bases in the middle.

V usage is TRBV5-1 and J usage is TRBJ1-1; 10 positions match TRBD1. The germline gives CDR1 SGHRS, CDR2 YFSETQ. With 7 bases clipped from V and 0 bases from J, the junction kept 6 bases outside the gene matches. CDR3 length equals 15 residues. The CDR3, as DNA: TGCGCCAGCGCCGGGACAGGGGTAATGAACACTGAAGCTTTCTTT. This sequence encodes CASAGTGVMNTEAFF.

The chain couples TRBV7-9 to TRBJ2-1, with 13 bases that match TRBD2. Germline loops: CDR1 SEHNR, CDR2 FQNEAQ (reference sequence). The CDR3 runs 13 residues. V lost 5 bases to trimming and J lost 14 bases; unmatched junction nucleotides: 6. The CDR3: CASSRTSGRGEFF. CDR3 DNA sequence: TGTGCCAGCAGCCGAACTAGCGGGAGGGGAGAGTTCTTC.

This clonotype was recorded many times. This chain joins TRBV20-1 and TRBJ2-3, with 7 bases aligning to TRBD2. CDR3 size: 13 residues. The ends lost 7 bases at V and 2 bases at J; junction bases unmatched: 6. Germline CDR1 reads DFQATT; CDR2 reads SNEGSKA (reference sequence). The CDR3 DNA reads TGCAGTGGTCAGCGGGACTTCACAGATACGCAGTATTTT. Amino acid sequence: CSGQRDFTDTQYF.

J is TRBJ1-5 and V is TRBV20-1; weak D call: TRBD1 (5 bases). Trimming removed 1 base from V and 6 bases from J, with 7 bases in between. The CDR3 length is 12 residues. Germline V CDR1 and CDR2: DFQATT, SNEGSKA (reference sequence). The CDR3 DNA reads as TGCAGTGCTAGAGTTGGGGGTCAGCCCCAGCATTTT. Translating gives CSARVGGQPQHF.

This clonotype was recorded many times. J is TRBJ2-7 and V is TRBV2; 10 positions agree with TRBD2. This CDR3 is 14 amino acids long. J was trimmed by 1 base and V by 7 bases; bases with no gene match: 4. Germline lookup yields CDR1 SNHLY and CDR2 FYNNEI. This chain's CDR3 is CASKASGSSYEQYF. CDR3 in DNA: TGTGCCAGCAAAGCTAGCGGGAGTTCCTACGAGCAGTACTTC.

The table lists this clonotype with a few counts. V and J are TRBV6-1 and TRBJ1-5, with a weak D call TRBD1 (5 bases). Germline V gene lookup returns CDR1 MNHNS and CDR2 SASEGT. V gave up 4 bases and J gave up 6 bases, with 22 bases separating them. CDR3 length equals 17 residues. CDR3 nucleotides: TGTGCCAGCAGTGGGAACTACCGGGACGTCAATAGTCAGCCCCAGCATTTT. Its protein product is CASSGNYRDVNSQPQHF.

For the CDR3, the DNA is TGTGCCAGCAGCTTAAATTGGTTGGCGGGCCCGCAGTTCTTC. Translated: CASSLNWLAGPQFF. V gene TRBV7-2 combines with J gene TRBJ2-1; D is possibly TRBD2 (5 bases). CDR1 and CDR2 from the germline V gene are SGHTA and FQGNSA. V was clipped by 2 bases and J by 12 bases, with 17 bases between them. This CDR3 spans 14 amino acids. Supplemented by reference TRBV7-2 and TRBJ2-1, the full variable domain reads GAGVSQSPSNKVTEKGKDVELRCDPISGHTALYWYRQSLGQGLEFLIYFQGNSAPDKSGLPSDRFSAERTGGSVSTLTIQRTQQEDSAVYLCASSLNWLAGPQFFGPGTRLTVL.

There are a few counts of this clonotype. The chain couples TRBV20-1 to TRBJ1-2; the D is unclear. Germline lookup yields CDR1 DFQATT and CDR2 SNEGSKA (reference sequence). The V and J ends lost 3 bases and 4 bases respectively, with 9 bases between them. The CDR3 spans 12 residues. The CDR3 nucleotides read TGCAGTGCTAGGGCCAGCTCCTATGGCTACACCTTC. It translates to CSARASSYGYTF.

This clonotype was seen many times. The chain links TRBV6-2 or TRBV6-3 to TRBJ2-2; D is possibly TRBD1 or TRBD2 (5 bases each). Germline V gene sequence: CDR1 MNHEY, CDR2 SVGEGT. Trimming took 6 bases from V and 4 from J, leaving 15 bases between them. This CDR3 is built from 15 residues. The CDR3 reads CASRPGTPGTGELFF. CDR3 nucleotide sequence: TGTGCCAGCAGACCCGGGACCCCGGGCACCGGGGAGCTGTTTTTT.

The chain has TRBV7-8 and TRBJ1-6; no reliable D call. The CDR3 covers 14 residues. Per the germline V gene, CDR1 is SGHVS and CDR2 is FQNEAQ. The V end was cut by 0 bases, the J end by 9 bases, with 9 bases between. CDR3 sequence: CASSLASPGSPLHF. The CDR3 bases are TGTGCCAGCAGCTTAGCTTCCCCGGGTTCACCCCTCCACTTT.